The 14 T cell receptor beta chains below were found in one sample sequenced in a study of OX40 agonist ivuxolimab in advanced cancers. Some clones are missing from TCRdb's copy, which holds only in-frame ones; the method was immunoSEQ multiplex PCR. The sample lists 42,000 or so clones; more than 80% were seen once. Source: CD4+ or CD8+ T cells sorted from blood, taken in a trial of the OX40 agonist ivuxolimab. All receptors derive from an adult with an advanced solid tumor such as melanoma, head and neck, liver or kidney cancer.

About this clone: The same CDR3 is also encoded by other DNA sequences in this sample. CDR3 coding DNA: TGTGCCAGCAGCGTAGCGGGGGGCCCCTACGAGCAGTACTTC. Translation gives CASSVAGGPYEQYF. V usage is TRBV9 and J usage is TRBJ2-7, with D perhaps TRBD2 (7 bases). The length of the CDR3 is 14 residues. V lost 0 bases and J 2 bases, leaving 9 bases between the germline ends. Germline CDR1 SGDLS, CDR2 YYNGEE.

In regard to this clone: A junction boundary mismatches the germline segment, possibly from a read error. The chain employs TRBV19 and TRBJ1-3; TRBD1 agrees at 10 bases. Germline values: CDR1 LNHDA, CDR2 SQIVND (reference sequence). CDR3 size: 15 residues. CDR3 in amino acids: CASSSGTGAGNTIYF. The CDR3 DNA reads as TGTGCCAGCAGTAGCGGGACAGGGGCTGGAAACACCATATATTTT.

This sequence joins TRBV15 and TRBJ2-1; tentative D call: TRBD1 (5 bases). The germline V gene encodes CDR1 LNHNV and CDR2 YYDKDF (reference sequence). Trimming left V 6 bases short and J 10 bases short, with 16 bases between. The CDR3 runs 13 residues. The CDR3 reads CATRKYRTGEQFF. For the CDR3, the DNA is TGTGCCACCAGAAAATACAGGACCGGGGAGCAGTTCTTC. Variable domain in full (rest from reference TRBV15 and TRBJ2-1): DAMVIQNPRYQVTQFGKPVTLSCSQTLNHNVMYWYQQKSSQAPKLLFHYYDKDFNNEADTPDNFQSRRPNTSFCFLDIRSPGLGDTAMYLCATRKYRTGEQFFGPGTRLTVL.

This clone came up once. Other DNA sequences in the sample encode the same CDR3. The rearrangement uses TRBV7-9 and TRBJ1-2; D is perhaps TRBD1 (5 bases). The germline V gene has CDR1 SEHNR and CDR2 FQNEAQ (reference sequence). V shed 1 base and J shed 4 bases, with 7 bases lying between them. This CDR3 has 13 amino acids. The CDR3 DNA sequence: TGTGCCAGCAGCTTAGGTACAGGCTATGGCTACACCTTC. Translation: CASSLGTGYGYTF.

J is TRBJ1-6 and V is TRBV11-2; D gene unclear. V was cut by 1 base and J by 5 bases, with 9 bases left in between. Germline V gives CDR1 SGHAT, CDR2 FQNNGV. This CDR3 has 15 residues. The CDR3 bases are TGTGCCAGCAGCTTAGGATTGGGTAATAATTCACCCCTCCACTTT. Amino acid sequence: CASSLGLGNNSPLHF.

V and J are TRBV6-1 and TRBJ1-2; D not certain. V dropped 5 bases and J dropped 5 bases, with 12 bases sitting between them. The CDR3 sequence is 13 residues long. Germline CDR1 reads MNHNS; CDR2 reads SASEGT. Here the CDR3 reads CASSPGIFYGYTF. In DNA form, the CDR3 reads TGTGCCAGCAGTCCCGGGATTTTTTATGGCTACACCTTC.

The chain carries TRBV7-9 and TRBJ1-2; D gene ambiguous. V lost 5 bases and J 8 bases, leaving 24 bases between the germline ends. CDR3 length: 16 residues. Germline V lookup: CDR1 SEHNR, CDR2 FQNEAQ (reference sequence). In nucleotides, the CDR3 is TGTGCCAGCAGCCCCCCGGAGGGTTTGTTCTCCCTCGGCTACACCTTC. This gives the protein CASSPPEGLFSLGYTF.

V is TRBV29-1 and J is TRBJ2-2; 7 bases map to TRBD2. Germline-derived CDR1 and CDR2 are SQVTM and ANQGSEA. The CDR3 totals 13 residues. Germline trimming cut 8 bases from V and 2 bases from J; bases unmatched to any gene: 5. CDR3 sequence reads: CSTGTINTGELFF. CDR3 nucleotide sequence: TGCAGCACCGGGACTATTAACACCGGGGAGCTGTTTTTT.

The chain recombines TRBV2 with TRBJ2-6; possibly TRBD1 for D (6 bases). V was trimmed by 11 bases and J by 4 bases, leaving 15 bases between them. This CDR3 has 14 amino acids. CDR1 SNHLY and CDR2 FYNNEI come from the germline V gene. The DNA of the CDR3 is TGTGCCGTAACAGGGTTTTACGGGGCCAACGTCCTGACTTTC. Amino acid sequence: CAVTGFYGANVLTF.

J is TRBJ2-7 and V is TRBV29-1; D not certain. V dropped 4 bases and J dropped 4 bases, with 11 bases sitting between them. CDR1 and CDR2 from the germline V gene are SQVTM and ANQGSEA. CDR3 size: 12 residues. CDR3 nucleotides: TGCAGCGTTGCTGGCAGCTATTACGAGCAGTACTTC. It encodes CSVAGSYYEQYF.

This chain connects TRBV6-5 to TRBJ1-2; D call uncertain. The V and J ends lost 8 bases and 7 bases respectively, with 14 bases between them. Germline V gene lookup returns CDR1 MNHEY and CDR2 SVGAGI. The CDR3 spans 12 residues. The CDR3 DNA sequence: TGTGCCAGCGGCGTAGGCTATGGTGGCTACACCTTC. Amino acids: CASGVGYGGYTF.

The chain carries TRBV11-3 and TRBJ2-5; D not certain. The V and J ends lost 5 bases and 1 base respectively, with 14 bases between them. Germline V gene sequence: CDR1 SGHNT, CDR2 YENEEA. The CDR3 is made up of 15 amino acids. The CDR3 coding sequence is TGTGCCAGCAGCCCCCGTATGCGAGTCCAAGAGACCCAGTACTTC. Its translation is CASSPRMRVQETQYF.

This chain links TRBV10-3 with TRBJ2-5, with 8 positions matching TRBD2. With the DNA end fitting TRBJ2-7 better, the J assignment may be wrong. The CDR3 is 15 residues long. The germline CDR1 and CDR2 sequences are ENHRY and SYGVKD. The CDR3 spells CAISERGGQADEQYF. The CDR3 nucleotides read TGTGCCATCAGTGAGCGGGGGGGCCAGGCTGACGAGCAGTACTTC.

This clone was recorded once. The rearrangement uses TRBV4-1 and TRBJ2-1; 8 bases map to TRBD2. Per germline, CDR1 MGHRA and CDR2 YSYEKL. The CDR3 loop spans 15 amino acids. J was trimmed by 5 bases and V by 4 bases; bases with no gene match: 7. The CDR3 is CASSPLTGGDNEQFF. CDR3 nucleotide sequence: TGCGCCAGCAGCCCCCTAACGGGAGGGGACAATGAGCAGTTCTTC.